This is a list of T cell receptor beta chains from one sample in a study of shared clonotypes between healthy human individuals. Only in-frame clones appear in the TCRdb table, and some are missing; sequencing was by immunoSEQ multiplex PCR. The top ten clones hold about 1.1% of a sample with about 2 million clones, approximately 95% of them seen once. The material sequenced was naive CD8+ T cells sorted from blood. These receptor sequences come from a man between 18 and 35 years old in good health. The CDR3 runs from the conserved cysteine through the conserved F or W.

v_call | cdr3_aa
TRBV19 | CASRSAGAGTEAFF
TRBV11-2 | CASSPGSGYNEQFF
TRBV29-1 | CSVNRGTGELFF
TRBV30 | CAWRGRAGEQYF
TRBV4-1 | CASSQDARVDYEQYF
TRBV13 | CASSRAGRNTGELFF
TRBV19 | CASTQGWGYTF
TRBV19 | CASTQGNYGYTF
TRBV6-1 | CASSDTSPLHF
TRBV6-5 | CASSYFSGEATEAFF
TRBV5-1 | CASSSPGQGYYGYTF
TRBV2 | CASSDLTSETGPSYEQYF
TRBV4-1 | CASSPQGNSYEQYF
TRBV11-2 | CASSLRGEGLYGYTF
TRBV14 | CASSLALGGEQYF
TRBV11-2 | CASSFLTGGDFYEQYF
TRBV6-1 | CASRRRDRASGELFF
TRBV6-5 | CASSPTLTGNTIYF
TRBV6-6 | CASSYGGQLYEQYF
TRBV5-6 | CASSTAVMGELFF
TRBV9 | CASSVVQRPFSGNTIYF
TRBV4-3 | CASSPGTGSYEQYF
TRBV6-1 | CASSGPMGIPYNEQFF
TRBV5-6 | CASSLLPGANEQFF
TRBV4-1 | CASSQEGGRQETQYF
TRBV29-1 | CSVDDSTDTQYF
TRBV19 | CATHNLGPANYGYTF
TRBV27 | CASSLRGIVGYTEAFF
TRBV5-1 | CASSLQDREEYPEAFF
TRBV6-1 | CASTQLGNQPQHF
TRBV6-6 | CASSPTSEANEQFF
TRBV4-1 | CASSRGGLEPQHF
TRBV4-3 | CASSQDPPGAGELFF
TRBV5-6 | CASSYGTSGSYNEQFF
TRBV7-9 | CASSLAGGMNYEQYF
TRBV18 | CASSPDSFGLETQYF
TRBV27 | CASSLYGVSYEQYF
TRBV29-1 | CSVAIPVTDTQYF
TRBV19 | CASSIFFRDREDYGYTF
TRBV6-5 | CASSDTNTEAFF
TRBV27 | CASSQTGLAKNIQYF
TRBV9 | CASSVAVQDASDAVLGGYTF
TRBV2 | CASSETGTDNEKLFF
TRBV7-8 | CASSSPTGLGSYEQYF
TRBV2 | CASSEAIGGLTDTQYF
TRBV6-1 | CASSQFRGMDSPLHF
TRBV9 | CASSVEGVGDNEQFF
TRBV7-9 | CASSLGFLGASYNEQFF
TRBV5-8 | CASSLGGASRETQYF